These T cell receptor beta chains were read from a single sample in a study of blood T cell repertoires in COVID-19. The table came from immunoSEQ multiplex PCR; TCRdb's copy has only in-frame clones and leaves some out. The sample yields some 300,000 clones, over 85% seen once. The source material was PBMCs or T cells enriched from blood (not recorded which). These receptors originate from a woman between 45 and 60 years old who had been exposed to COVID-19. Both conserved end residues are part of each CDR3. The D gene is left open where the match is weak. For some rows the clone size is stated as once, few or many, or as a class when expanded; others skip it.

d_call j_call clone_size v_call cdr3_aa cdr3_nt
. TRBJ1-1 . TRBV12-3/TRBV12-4 CASSFGTPFEAFF TGTGCCAGCAGTTTCGGGACTCCTTTTGAAGCTTTCTTT
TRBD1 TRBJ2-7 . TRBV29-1 CSGTHRDSPEISYEQYF TGCAGCGGTACCCACCGGGACAGCCCTGAAATCTCCTACGAGCAGTACTTC
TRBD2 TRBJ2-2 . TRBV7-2 CASSFRLAFQNTGELFF TGTGCCAGCAGCTTCAGACTAGCCTTTCAGAACACCGGGGAGCTGTTTTTT
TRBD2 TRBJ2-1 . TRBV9 CASSVGSGEFYNEQFF TGTGCCAGCAGCGTAGGTAGCGGGGAGTTCTACAATGAGCAGTTCTTC
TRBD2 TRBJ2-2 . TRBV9 CASSFSGLAGVNTGELFF TGTGCCAGCAGCTTTTCGGGACTAGCGGGGGTAAACACCGGGGAGCTGTTTTTT
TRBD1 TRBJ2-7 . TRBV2 CASRTPRQGNSYEQYF TGTGCCAGCAGGACCCCGAGACAGGGGAACTCCTACGAGCAGTACTTC
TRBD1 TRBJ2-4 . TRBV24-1 CATSDSRQGRSNIQYF TGTGCCACCAGTGACTCCAGACAGGGAAGGTCAAACATTCAGTACTTC
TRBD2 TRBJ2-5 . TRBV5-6 CASSTSGGPQETQYF TGTGCCAGCAGCACTAGCGGGGGACCGCAAGAGACCCAGTACTTC
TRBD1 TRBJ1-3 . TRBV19 CASHDRVSGNTIYF TGTGCCAGTCACGACAGGGTCTCTGGAAACACCATATATTTT
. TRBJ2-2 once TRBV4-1 CASSRAGSGELFF TGCGCCAGCAGCCGAGCCGGGAGCGGGGAGCTGTTTTTT
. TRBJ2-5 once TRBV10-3 CAISEAAGQETQYF TGTGCCATCAGTGAGGCGGCAGGGCAAGAGACCCAGTACTTC
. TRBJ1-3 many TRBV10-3 CAISESIGIGTDNTIYF TGTGCCATCAGTGAGTCGATAGGTATAGGGACTGACAACACCATATATTTT
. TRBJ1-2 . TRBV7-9 CASGTGVLYGYTF TGTGCCAGCGGAACCGGGGTGCTCTATGGCTACACCTTC
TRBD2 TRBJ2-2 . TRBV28 CASSFPLGLAGTGELFF TGTGCCAGCAGTTTCCCCCTCGGACTAGCGGGGACCGGGGAGCTGTTTTTT
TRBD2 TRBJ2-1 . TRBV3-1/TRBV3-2 CASSLPSGGAGEQFF TGTGCCAGCAGCCTACCTAGCGGGGGGGCTGGGGAGCAGTTCTTC
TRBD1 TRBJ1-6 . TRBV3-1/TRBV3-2 CASSHSYRDRVSPLHF TGTGCCAGCAGCCATTCGTATCGGGACAGGGTTTCACCCCTCCACTTT
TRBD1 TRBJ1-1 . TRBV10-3 CATNRGVTLNTEAFF TGTGCCACCAACAGGGGCGTCACTCTGAACACTGAAGCTTTCTTT
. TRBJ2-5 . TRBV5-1 CASSSGSYSPETQYF TGCGCCAGCAGCTCGGGGTCCTACTCCCCGGAGACCCAGTACTTC
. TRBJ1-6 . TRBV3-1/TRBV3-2 CASSQDAPPGYSPLHF TGTGCCAGCAGCCAAGATGCCCCGCCAGGTTATTCACCCCTCCACTTT
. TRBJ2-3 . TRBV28 CASRTRSGFIPDRSDTQYF TGTGCCAGCAGGACAAGATCGGGATTCATCCCCGATCGGTCCGATACGCAGTATTTT
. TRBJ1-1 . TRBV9 CASSVGGSEAFF TGTGCCAGCAGCGTAGGTGGCTCTGAAGCTTTCTTT
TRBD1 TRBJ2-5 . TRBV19 CASSIVPGQGSETQYF TGTGCCAGTAGTATCGTCCCGGGACAGGGGTCAGAGACCCAGTACTTC
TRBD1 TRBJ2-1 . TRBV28 CASSPNRDRGYNEQFF TGTGCCAGCAGTCCCAACCGGGACAGGGGTTACAATGAGCAGTTCTTC
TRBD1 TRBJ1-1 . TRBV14 CASSQYRQGKTEAFF TGTGCCAGCAGCCAGTATCGACAGGGAAAGACTGAAGCTTTCTTT